The rows below give T cell receptor beta chains drawn from one sample of a study of cytomegalovirus exposure and HLA in healthy donors. Produced via immunoSEQ multiplex PCR; TCRdb's table is partial and in-frame only. The sample consists of about 130,000 clones, roughly four fifths of them appearing once. Sequencing used PBMCs. The source of these receptors is a girl aged 2-10 years in good health and CMV-seronegative. The CDR3 runs from the conserved cysteine through the conserved F or W. The D gene is left open where the match is weak. Rows give clone size only sometimes, using once, few, many, or a class for an expanded clone.

>TRBV4-1|NA|17|NA|TRBJ1-1
CASSQDLSSGRTIEAFF
TGCGCCAGCAGCCAAGATCTTTCTAGCGGCCGGACCATTGAAGCTTTCTTT
>TRBV28|NA|13|TRBD1|TRBJ1-4
CASTTGVDEKLFF
TGTGCCAGCACTACAGGGGTAGATGAAAAACTGTTTTTT
>TRBV10-3|NA|19|TRBD2|TRBJ2-3
CAISGIQGLAGGGGDTQYF
TGTGCCATCAGCGGTATCCAGGGACTAGCGGGGGGAGGGGGAGATACGCAGTATTTT
>TRBV4-1|few|16|TRBD2|TRBJ2-7
CASSQGAGEPPYEQYF
TGCGCCAGCAGCCAAGGGGCGGGAGAGCCTCCCTACGAGCAGTACTTC
>TRBV19|NA|14|TRBD2|TRBJ2-7
CASSKGTRTLEQYF
TGTGCCAGTAGTAAGGGGACTAGGACCCTCGAGCAGTACTTC
>TRBV27|NA|12|NA|TRBJ2-7
CASQGDLEEQYF
TGTGCCAGCCAAGGGGATCTGGAGGAGCAGTACTTC
>TRBV6-4|NA|16|TRBD1|TRBJ2-1
CASSDSGQGSYNEQFF
TGTGCCAGCAGTGACTCAGGACAGGGGTCCTACAATGAGCAGTTCTTC
>TRBV19|NA|13|TRBD1|TRBJ1-5
CASKWTGNQPQHF
TGTGCCAGTAAATGGACAGGGAATCAGCCCCAGCATTTT
>TRBV4-1|NA|17|TRBD1|TRBJ1-1
CASSPTRGTGLNTEAFF
TGCGCCAGCAGCCCGACTAGAGGGACAGGCCTGAACACTGAAGCTTTCTTT
>TRBV2|NA|13|TRBD1|TRBJ1-2
CASSRRQGAQYTF
TGTGCCAGCAGTCGTAGACAGGGGGCGCAGTACACCTTC
>TRBV7-2|NA|16|TRBD1|TRBJ1-4
CASSPYSQGGNEKLFF
TGTGCCAGCAGCCCCTACTCACAGGGGGGTAATGAAAAACTGTTTTTT
>TRBV5-4|NA|14|NA|TRBJ1-2
CASSLDTSNYGYTF
TGTGCCAGCAGCTTGGACACCTCGAACTATGGCTACACCTTC
>TRBV6-5|NA|14|NA|TRBJ1-2
CASSYSPGSYGYTF
TGTGCCAGCAGTTACTCGCCAGGTTCTTATGGCTACACCTTC
>TRBV6-1|NA|14|NA|TRBJ2-3
CASPGQIGTDTQYF
TGTGCCAGCCCGGGACAAATCGGCACAGATACGCAGTATTTT
>TRBV18|NA|18|TRBD2|TRBJ2-1
CASSPIRTSGGSYNEQFF
TGTGCCAGCTCACCAATTCGGACTAGCGGGGGATCCTACAATGAGCAGTTCTTC
>TRBV7-9|NA|12|NA|TRBJ1-2
CASSYNSNGYTF
TGTGCCAGCAGCTATAACAGCAATGGCTACACCTTC
>TRBV7-2|few|14|NA|TRBJ1-2
CASSLDPRTYGYTF
TGTGCCAGCAGCTTAGACCCGCGCACCTATGGCTACACCTTC
>TRBV30|NA|15|TRBD1|TRBJ2-7
CAWSVLGQGYSEQYF
TGTGCCTGGAGTGTACTAGGACAGGGGTACTCCGAGCAGTACTTC
>TRBV27|NA|14|NA|TRBJ2-5
CASSLSRRQETQYF
TGTGCCAGCAGTTTATCTCGCAGGCAAGAGACCCAGTACTTC
>TRBV6-1|once|15|NA|TRBJ2-7
CASTHRRGVLYEQYF
TGTGCCAGCACCCATCGGAGGGGCGTCCTCTACGAGCAGTACTTC